The TCR beta chain described here comes from a study of cytotoxic CD8 clonotypes in ibrutinib-treated CLL. The data were produced by immunoSEQ multiplex PCR, yet TCRdb's version contains in-frame clones alone and is incomplete. This table has about 130,000 clones, 70% to 90% appearing once. The trim removed 4 bases at V and 8 bases at J, leaving 7 bases unmatched. CDR1 is MDHEN and CDR2 is SYDVKM in the germline V gene. This CDR3 spans 14 amino acids. This chain links TRBV28 with TRBJ1-4, with 7 bases fitting TRBD1. The TCR comes from a human donor with chronic lymphocytic leukemia. The sample here was PBMCs, taken after 24 months of ibrutinib treatment. CDR3 amino acids: CASSSQGIWEKLFF. The CDR3 bases are TGTGCCAGCAGTTCACAGGGGATTTGGGAAAAACTGTTTTTT. Full variable domain (rest looked up from reference TRBV28 and TRBJ1-4): DVKVTQSSRYLVKRTGEKVFLECVQDMDHENMFWYRQDPGLGLRLIYFSYDVKMKEKGDIPEGYSVSREKKERFSLILESASTNQTSMYLCASSSQGIWEKLFFGSGTQLSVL.